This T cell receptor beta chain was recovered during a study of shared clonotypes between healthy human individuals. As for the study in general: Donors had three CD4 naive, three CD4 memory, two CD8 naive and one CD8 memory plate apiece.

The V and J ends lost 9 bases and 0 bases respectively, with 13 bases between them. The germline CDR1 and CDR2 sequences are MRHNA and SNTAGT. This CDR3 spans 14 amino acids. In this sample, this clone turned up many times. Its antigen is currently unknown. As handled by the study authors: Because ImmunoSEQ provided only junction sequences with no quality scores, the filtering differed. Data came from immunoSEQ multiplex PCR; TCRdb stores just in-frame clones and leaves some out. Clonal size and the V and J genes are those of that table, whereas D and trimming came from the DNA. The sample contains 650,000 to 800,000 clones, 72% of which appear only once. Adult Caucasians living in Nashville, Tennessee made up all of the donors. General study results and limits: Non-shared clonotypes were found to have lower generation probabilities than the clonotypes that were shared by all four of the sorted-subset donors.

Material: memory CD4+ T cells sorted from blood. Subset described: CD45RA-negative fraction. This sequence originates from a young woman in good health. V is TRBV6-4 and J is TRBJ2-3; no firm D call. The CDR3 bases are TGTGCCAGAATTGGAATAGGAAGCACAGATACGCAGTATTTT. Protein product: CARIGIGSTDTQYF.